A selection of T cell receptor beta chains follows, all from one sample in a study of patients and donors after allogeneic stem cell transplantation. Using its own MiXCR run on the RT-PCR reads, TCRdb lists one record per CDR3 protein. The sample contains 150,000 or so distinct CDR3 sequences, roughly 24% of which appear only once. Source material: blood, either unsorted or a sorted T cell fraction (not recorded which). The receptor set was obtained from a human donor who was either an allogeneic HSCT recipient or a stem cell or donor lymphocyte infusion donor (not recorded which). It is not recorded whose cells these are; they may come from a transplant donor. CDR3s include the opening cysteine and the closing phenylalanine or tryptophan. A D gene is named only where the DNA matches it firmly. Where a row states a size, it is once, few, many or the class of an expanded clone; other rows omit it.

clone_size	v_call	d_call	j_call	cdr3_aa	cdr3_nt
many	TRBV10-3	TRBD1	TRBJ1-1	CAISGTGGKTEAFF	TGTGCCATCAGTGGGACAGGGGGCAAGACTGAAGCTTTCTTT
few	TRBV7-2	TRBD1	TRBJ1-2	CASSPRGQVPANYGYTF	TGTGCCAGCAGCCCAAGGGGACAGGTCCCTGCTAACTATGGCTACACCTTC
few	TRBV4-3	-	TRBJ2-7	CASSQDFNSRTGEQYF	TGCGCCAGCAGCCAAGATTTTAACTCCCGGACGGGGGAGCAGTACTTC
-	TRBV5-6	TRBD1	TRBJ1-2	CASSHGTDNRYGYTF	TGTGCCAGCAGCCATGGGACAGACAATAGATATGGCTACACCTTC
few	TRBV20-1	-	TRBJ2-7	CSALGTGSYEQYF	TGCAGTGCTCTAGGGACGGGGAGCTACGAGCAGTACTTC
few	TRBV10-3	TRBD2	TRBJ2-5	CAISESGLAGRRETQYF	TGTGCCATCAGTGAGTCCGGACTAGCGGGAAGGAGGGAGACCCAGTACTTC
-	TRBV5-1	-	TRBJ1-4	CASSASPNEKLFF	TGCGCCAGCAGCGCCTCTCCTAATGAAAAACTGTTTTTT
few	TRBV20-1	TRBD2	TRBJ2-1	CSARGGGNKGEQFF	TGCAGTGCTAGAGGCGGGGGGAACAAGGGTGAGCAGTTCTTC
few	TRBV20-1	TRBD1	TRBJ2-3	CSAFWTGGTDTQYF	TGCAGTGCCTTCTGGACAGGGGGCACAGATACGCAGTATTTT
-	TRBV27	TRBD1	TRBJ1-1	CASSFSRTGATEAFF	TGTGCCAGCAGTTTCTCCCGGACAGGCGCCACTGAAGCTTTCTTT
-	TRBV7-9	-	TRBJ2-1	CASSLAAEQFF	TGTGCCAGCAGCTTAGCTGCTGAGCAGTTCTTC
few	TRBV20-1	-	TRBJ2-7	CSATPPQESYEQYF	TGCAGTGCTACCCCCCCGCAGGAGAGCTACGAGCAGTACTTC
-	TRBV7-2	TRBD2	TRBJ2-3	CASGRLAGIADTQYF	TGTGCCAGCGGAAGACTAGCGGGAATCGCAGATACGCAGTATTTT
-	TRBV5-6	-	TRBJ1-1	CASSLPQGTTEAFF	TGTGCCAGCAGCTTACCTCAGGGTACGACTGAAGCTTTCTTT
-	TRBV3-1	-	TRBJ1-5	CASSQEIAQPQHF	TGTGCCAGCAGCCAAGAAATCGCGCAGCCCCAGCATTTT
-	TRBV7-8	TRBD1	TRBJ1-6	CASRRTGLAGPLHF	TGTGCCAGCAGGAGGACAGGCTTAGCGGGGCCCCTCCACTTT
-	TRBV4-2	-	TRBJ2-1	CASSQDGGGSYNEQFF	TGTGCCAGCAGCCAAGATGGAGGGGGCTCCTACAATGAGCAGTTCTTC
-	TRBV7-9	-	TRBJ2-7	CASSPLGQSYEQYF	TGTGCCAGCAGCCCCCTCGGGCAGTCCTACGAGCAGTACTTC
-	TRBV27	-	TRBJ2-2	CAVRIAGELFF	TGTGCCGTCCGCATAGCAGGGGAGCTGTTTTTT
-	TRBV10-3	TRBD1	TRBJ2-1	CAIRNHRGNEQFF	TGTGCCATCAGAAACCACAGGGGCAATGAGCAGTTCTTC
few	TRBV20-1	-	TRBJ2-7	CSALLPLSYEQYF	TGCAGTGCTCTCCTTCCCCTCTCCTACGAGCAGTACTTC
many	TRBV2	TRBD1	TRBJ1-4	CASRTGGEKLFF	TGTGCCAGCCGGACAGGGGGCGAAAAACTGTTTTTT
many	TRBV20-1	TRBD1	TRBJ1-5	CSASMGDRVQPQHF	TGCAGTGCTAGTATGGGGGACAGGGTTCAGCCCCAGCATTTT
few	TRBV4-2	-	TRBJ1-4	CASSQDFAGATNEKLFF	TGTGCCAGCAGCCAAGATTTCGCAGGAGCAACTAATGAAAAACTGTTTTTT
few	TRBV20-1	-	TRBJ1-3	CSASGPDLGNTIYF	TGCAGTGCTAGCGGACCGGACCTAGGAAACACCATATATTTT
-	TRBV12-3/TRBV12-4	-	TRBJ2-2	CASSGFAGELFF	TGTGCCAGCAGCGGGTTCGCCGGGGAGCTGTTTTTT
-	TRBV5-1	-	TRBJ2-3	CASSLTDLQGYTSTDTQYF	TGCGCCAGCAGCTTAACGGACCTACAAGGTTATACTAGCACAGATACGCAGTATTTT
-	TRBV12-3/TRBV12-4	TRBD1	TRBJ2-1	CASNQDRESNEQFF	TGTGCCAGCAATCAGGACAGGGAAAGCAATGAGCAGTTCTTC
-	TRBV14	-	TRBJ2-7	CASSQRRPLHNREQYF	TGTGCCAGCAGCCAAAGGCGGCCACTGCACAACAGAGAGCAGTACTTC
-	TRBV3-1	-	TRBJ2-1	CASSQGPYNEQFF	TGTGCCAGCAGCCAAGGACCGTACAATGAGCAGTTCTTC
-	TRBV5-1	-	TRBJ2-7	CASSLSPSSYEQYF	TGCGCCAGCAGCTTGTCACCCTCCTCCTACGAGCAGTACTTC
-	TRBV5-1	TRBD2	TRBJ2-1	CASSLGGSLNEQFF	TGCGCCAGCAGCTTGGGCGGGAGCCTAAATGAGCAGTTCTTC
-	TRBV14	-	TRBJ2-3	CASSQTNRAVTQYF	TGTGCCAGCAGCCAGACTAACAGGGCAGTTACGCAGTATTTT
many	TRBV29-1	-	TRBJ1-5	CSVVGQLDQPQHF	TGCAGCGTTGTTGGACAGCTCGATCAGCCCCAGCATTTT
-	TRBV10-3	-	TRBJ2-1	CAISDFPGKNEQFF	TGTGCCATCAGTGATTTTCCGGGAAAAAATGAGCAGTTCTTC
-	TRBV7-3	TRBD2	TRBJ2-1	CASSSSGTSFYEQFF	TGTGCCAGCAGCTCCTCCGGGACTAGCTTCTATGAGCAGTTCTTC
few	TRBV12-3/TRBV12-4	-	TRBJ1-2	CASNRRDVDYGYTF	TGTGCCAGCAACCGCAGGGATGTTGACTATGGCTACACCTTC
-	TRBV9	-	TRBJ2-7	CASSPSGTFSYEQYF	TGTGCCAGCAGCCCGTCCGGGACGTTCTCCTACGAGCAGTACTTC
few	TRBV30	TRBD1	TRBJ1-3	CAWGAGGNSGNTIYF	TGTGCCTGGGGGGCAGGGGGAAACTCTGGAAACACCATATATTTT
few	TRBV20-1	-	TRBJ2-3	CSAGTAKGDTQYF	TGCAGTGCTGGGACCGCGAAAGGAGATACGCAGTATTTT
few	TRBV11-1	TRBD1	TRBJ2-4	CASSTSNRGRDIQYF	TGTGCCAGCAGCACATCCAACAGGGGACGGGACATTCAGTACTTC
-	TRBV4-1	TRBD1	TRBJ1-1	CASSRGQGVGTEAFF	TGCGCCAGCAGCAGGGGACAGGGGGTCGGGACTGAAGCTTTCTTT
few	TRBV29-1	TRBD2	TRBJ2-1	CSVGGLAGRSYNEQFF	TGCAGCGTTGGGGGACTAGCCGGTAGATCCTACAATGAGCAGTTCTTC
-	TRBV7-8	-	TRBJ1-5	CASSLRGDRAPNQPQHF	TGTGCCAGCAGCTTAAGGGGGGACCGGGCCCCCAATCAGCCCCAGCATTTT
few	TRBV5-1	TRBD1	TRBJ2-7	CASSLDQGAKYEQYF	TGCGCCAGCAGCTTGGATCAGGGGGCGAAGTACGAGCAGTACTTC